The next 23 T cell receptor beta chains were all read from a single sample in a study of T cell changes during pregnancy in multiple sclerosis. Assay used: immunoSEQ multiplex PCR; TCRdb lists only in-frame clones, some missing. This table has tens of thousands of clones, around 93% appearing once. The sequencing here drew on CD4+ T cells from peripheral blood mononuclear cells, taken after pregnancy. These receptors were taken from a female donor with multiple sclerosis, enrolled in a pregnancy study.

This clone was picked up a small number of times. V and J are TRBV20-1 and TRBJ1-1; no reliable D call. In germline, CDR1 is DFQATT, CDR2 SNEGSKA (reference sequence). The CDR3 length is 11 residues. CDR3 residues: CTVPGNTEAFF. DNA for the CDR3: TGCACTGTCCCGGGGAACACTGAAGCTTTCTTT.

This chain links TRBV6-5 with TRBJ2-7; 8 positions match TRBD1. V dropped 10 bases and J dropped 2; count of bases not matched to a gene: 7. In germline, CDR1 is MNHEY, CDR2 SVGAGI. The CDR3 spans 13 residues. CDR3 nucleotide sequence: TGTGCCACCACAAGGACAGGGCCCTACGAGCAGTACTTC. It yields the protein CATTRTGPYEQYF.

Only a few counts were recorded for this clone. The V and J genes are TRBV5-4 and TRBJ2-3; perhaps TRBD1 as D (6 bases). Looked up from germline, CDR1 is SGHNT and CDR2 is YYREEE (reference sequence). V was trimmed by 4 bases and J by 2 bases, leaving 11 bases between them. CDR3 size: 14 residues. CDR3 in amino acids: CASSADRTTDTQYF. The CDR3 nucleotides are TGTGCCAGCAGCGCTGACAGGACCACAGATACGCAGTATTTT.

The V gene is TRBV9, the J gene TRBJ2-1; TRBD2 matches at 10 bases. The CDR3 extends over 17 amino acids. From germline, CDR1 is SGDLS and CDR2 YYNGEE. Trimming removed 4 bases from V and 4 bases from J; junction bases left unmatched: 11. In nucleotides, the CDR3 is TGTGCCAGCAGCTCTCCCCTAAGCGGGGGGGCGTACAATGAGCAGTTCTTC. Translation: CASSSPLSGGAYNEQFF.

The V call is TRBV19, the J call TRBJ1-2; TRBD1 matches 9 bases. Looked up from germline, CDR1 is LNHDA and CDR2 is SQIVND (reference sequence). V was pared by 3 bases and J by 6 bases, with 8 bases of the junction left unmatched. This CDR3 comprises 15 residues. Here the CDR3 reads CASSIDHRGRDGYTF. The CDR3 bases are TGTGCCAGTAGTATCGACCACAGGGGGCGGGATGGCTACACCTTC. The full variable domain, with the rest looked up from reference TRBV19 and TRBJ1-2, is DGGITQSPKYLFRKEGQNVTLSCEQNLNHDAMYWYRQDPGQGLRLIYYSQIVNDFQKGDIAEGYSVSREKKESFPLTVTSAQKNPTAFYLCASSIDHRGRDGYTFGSGTRLTVV.

V and J are TRBV9 and TRBJ2-5; D is possibly TRBD2 (7 bases). The CDR3 loop spans 16 amino acids. Germline V gives CDR1 SGDLS, CDR2 YYNGEE. The V end lost 0 bases, the J end lost 5 bases, and 17 bases lay between the germline ends. The CDR3 DNA follows: TGTGCCAGCAGCGTAGACCTGAGGGGGGGCTGGGAGACCCAGTACTTC. This encodes CASSVDLRGGWETQYF.

The J gene is TRBJ1-6, the V gene TRBV28, with 7 positions matching TRBD1. V lost 1 base to trimming and J lost 10 bases; unmatched junction nucleotides: 10. This CDR3 comprises 16 residues. In germline, CDR1 is MDHEN, CDR2 SYDVKM. The CDR3: CASSLSVTGKSSPLHF. The CDR3 DNA reads TGTGCCAGCAGTTTATCCGTGACAGGGAAGAGCTCACCCCTCCACTTT.

About this clone itself: This sample includes further DNA sequences coding for the same CDR3. This chain links TRBV18 with TRBJ2-7; the match to TRBD1 covers 8 bases. The ends lost 3 bases at V and 3 bases at J; junction bases unmatched: 4. Germline loops: CDR1 KGHSH, CDR2 LQKENI. This CDR3 has 14 residues. The CDR3 sequence is CASSPPGQGYEQYF. Written as DNA, the CDR3 is TGTGCCAGCTCACCTCCTGGACAGGGCTACGAGCAGTACTTC.

This chain links TRBV30 with TRBJ2-5; 8 nucleotides match TRBD2. V dropped 0 bases and J dropped 5; count of bases not matched to a gene: 11. The V gene's germline CDR1 is GTSNPN and CDR2 SVGIG (reference sequence). The CDR3 runs to 16 residues. Here the CDR3 reads CAWSVGRLASQETQYF. The CDR3 coding sequence is TGTGCCTGGAGTGTAGGGAGACTAGCGTCTCAGGAGACCCAGTACTTC.

The J gene is TRBJ2-2, the V gene TRBV6-5, with D perhaps TRBD1 (6 bases). The CDR3 has 15 residues. Germline V gives CDR1 MNHEY, CDR2 SVGAGI. Trimming cost V 2 bases and J 5 bases, with 12 bases left between them. CDR3: CASSYGLQGTGELFF. The CDR3, as DNA: TGTGCCAGCAGTTACGGTCTTCAGGGGACCGGGGAGCTGTTTTTT.

V gene TRBV30 combines with J gene TRBJ1-6; a weak D match, TRBD1 (5 bases). This CDR3 contains 14 residues. The germline V gene has CDR1 GTSNPN and CDR2 SVGIG (reference sequence). V was pared by 0 bases and J by 10 bases, with 13 bases between. CDR3 DNA sequence: TGTGCCTGGAGTGTAAGGGCAGGGCGGTCACCCCTCCACTTT. It is translated as CAWSVRAGRSPLHF.

This clone was recorded a few times. The genes are TRBV19 and TRBJ1-2, with 10 nucleotides matching TRBD1. Germline values: CDR1 LNHDA, CDR2 SQIVND (reference sequence). CDR3 length equals 17 residues. Losses at the gene ends were 6 bases for V and 0 bases for J; bases not matched to a gene: 10. CDR3 amino acids: CASRLPGQGMTNYGYTF. In nucleotides, the CDR3 is TGTGCCAGTAGACTACCGGGACAGGGGATGACTAACTATGGCTACACCTTC.

This clone showed up just once. The V and J genes are TRBV30 and TRBJ2-1; D gene ambiguous. Germline CDR1 reads GTSNPN; CDR2 reads SVGIG (reference sequence). The CDR3 loop spans 12 amino acids. Trimming left V 3 bases short and J 5 bases short, with 8 bases between. CDR3 region: CAWRLPNNEQFF. DNA for the CDR3: TGTGCCTGGAGACTGCCGAACAATGAGCAGTTCTTC.

V and J are TRBV29-1 and TRBJ1-3; unclear D gene. The V and J ends lost 4 bases and 3 bases respectively, with 10 bases between them. Germline CDR1 SQVTM, CDR2 ANQGSEA. The length of the CDR3 is 13 residues. CDR3: CSVAWEIGNTIYF. Here the CDR3 DNA reads TGCAGCGTTGCCTGGGAGATTGGAAACACCATATATTTT.

The V and J genes are TRBV7-3 and TRBJ1-6; 7 bases agree with TRBD1. The V segment lost 5 bases and the J segment 8 bases; nucleotides outside the gene matches: 3. Germline CDR1 SGHTA, CDR2 FQGTGA. This CDR3 has 13 amino acids. The CDR3 protein is CASSSQGDSPLHF. The CDR3 region has the DNA TGTGCCAGCAGCAGCCAGGGGGATTCACCCCTCCACTTT.

The rearrangement links TRBV9 to TRBJ2-5, with 7 bases aligning to TRBD1. Germline-derived CDR1 and CDR2 are SGDLS and YYNGEE. This CDR3 comprises 14 residues. The trim removed 0 bases at V and 5 bases at J, leaving 4 bases unmatched. The CDR3 nucleotides read TGTGCCAGCAGCGTAGGAGGGGGCTCGGAGACCCAGTACTTC. Its translation: CASSVGGGSETQYF.

The genes are TRBV12-5 and TRBJ2-3; 13 bases align to TRBD2. Trimming cost V 1 base and J 5 bases; bases outside gene matches: 9. Germline CDR1 reads LGHNT; CDR2 reads FRNRAP. This CDR3 comprises 18 residues. DNA for the CDR3: TGTGCTAGTGGTTTGGCCGAACTAGCGGGGGGGCGTTTAGATACGCAGTATTTT. It encodes CASGLAELAGGRLDTQYF.

V is TRBV10-3 and J is TRBJ1-1, with TRBD1 as a possible D gene (6 bases). Between the trimmed V and J ends, which lost 3 bases and 10 bases, there was a span of 18 bases. Germline V gene sequence: CDR1 ENHRY, CDR2 SYGVKD. CDR3 length equals 14 residues. This chain's CDR3 is CAISETTIKGGAFF. CDR3 sequence (DNA): TGTGCCATCAGTGAAACTACTATCAAAGGGGGAGCTTTCTTT.

This clone appeared once. The gene calls are TRBV6-1 and TRBJ1-5; D is uncertain. V lost 6 bases, J lost 2 bases, and 11 bases lay in between. Germline V gene sequence: CDR1 MNHNS, CDR2 SASEGT. This CDR3 comprises 14 residues. CDR3 in DNA: TGTGCCAGCAGGCGGAGCGGGCGCAATCAGCCCCAGCATTTT. This encodes CASRRSGRNQPQHF.

The chain couples TRBV7-2 to TRBJ2-7; 8 bases fit TRBD1. The germline CDR1 and CDR2 sequences are SGHTA and FQGNSA. The CDR3 sequence is 15 residues long. The trim removed 2 bases at V and 0 bases at J, leaving 3 bases unmatched. The CDR3 is CASSLRTGSSYEQYF. CDR3 coding DNA: TGTGCCAGCAGCTTAAGGACAGGGAGCTCCTACGAGCAGTACTTC.

V is TRBV4-1 and J is TRBJ1-6; TRBD1 matches 8 bases. V dropped 4 bases and J dropped 5; count of bases not matched to a gene: 7. Germline V gene lookup returns CDR1 MGHRA and CDR2 YSYEKL. The CDR3 extends over 16 amino acids. CDR3 nucleotides: TGCGCCAGCAGCCTCCAGGGGGCGAAGGATAATTCACCCCTCCACTTT. It translates to CASSLQGAKDNSPLHF.

This chain links TRBV6-1 with TRBJ2-1; TRBD1 aligns across 8 bases. Trimming cost V 1 base and J 7 bases; bases outside gene matches: 12. Germline V lookup: CDR1 MNHNS, CDR2 SASEGT. The CDR3 length is 17 residues. This CDR3 reads CASSEGYRGASQNEQFF. As DNA, the CDR3 is TGTGCCAGCAGTGAAGGATACAGGGGGGCCTCTCAGAATGAGCAGTTCTTC.

V usage is TRBV7-2 and J usage is TRBJ1-5, with D unclear. Germline CDR1 SGHTA, CDR2 FQGNSA. V lost 0 bases to trimming and J lost 1 base, with 7 bases between them. CDR3 length equals 15 residues. The CDR3 bases are TGTGCCAGCAGCTTAGCGGAGTTGAGCAATCAGCCCCAGCATTTT. It specifies CASSLAELSNQPQHF.